This T cell receptor (beta chain) derives from a study of response to subunit inactivated influenza vaccine. Study observations and caveats: Seasonal influenza vaccination, on each occasion, was suggested by the authors to recruit few new T cells.

Each CDR3 protein gets one entry after TCRdb re-called the RT-PCR reads with MiXCR. The repertoire has more than 450,000 distinct CDR3 sequences, 6% to 9% of them found once; the top ten carry 10% to 15%. Germline CDR1 SGHRS, CDR2 YFSETQ. Unmatched junction bases numbered 7, after V lost 4 bases and J lost 9 bases. CDR3 length equals 14 residues. Ten or more counts support this clonotype. Its antigen is currently unknown. The source is a man aged 50-75 years who received an inactivated influenza vaccine. The V call is TRBV5-1, the J call TRBJ1-6; 7 nucleotides match TRBD1. The source was PBMCs from blood, collected less than 30 months after vaccination. This CDR3 is CASSLLSGGSPLHF. CDR3 DNA: TGCGCCAGCAGCCTCCTATCAGGGGGTTCACCCCTCCACTTT.